This T cell receptor beta chain was identified in a study of technical replicates of blood from four donors. Assay used: immunoSEQ multiplex PCR; TCRdb lists only in-frame clones, some missing. The repertoire holds fewer than 90,000 clones, with almost 98% as singletons. The sample comprised T cells isolated from PBMCs. The TCR was taken from a human donor in good health.

CDR3 coding DNA: TGTGCCAGCAGCGCGGGGGGCACAGATACGCAGTATTTT. Amino acids: CASSAGGTDTQYF. The V call is TRBV9, the J call TRBJ2-3; a weak D match, TRBD2 (6 bases). The germline V and J ends were trimmed by 3 bases and 1 base, with 6 bases remaining between them. This CDR3 contains 13 residues. Germline assignment: CDR1 SGDLS and CDR2 YYNGEE.